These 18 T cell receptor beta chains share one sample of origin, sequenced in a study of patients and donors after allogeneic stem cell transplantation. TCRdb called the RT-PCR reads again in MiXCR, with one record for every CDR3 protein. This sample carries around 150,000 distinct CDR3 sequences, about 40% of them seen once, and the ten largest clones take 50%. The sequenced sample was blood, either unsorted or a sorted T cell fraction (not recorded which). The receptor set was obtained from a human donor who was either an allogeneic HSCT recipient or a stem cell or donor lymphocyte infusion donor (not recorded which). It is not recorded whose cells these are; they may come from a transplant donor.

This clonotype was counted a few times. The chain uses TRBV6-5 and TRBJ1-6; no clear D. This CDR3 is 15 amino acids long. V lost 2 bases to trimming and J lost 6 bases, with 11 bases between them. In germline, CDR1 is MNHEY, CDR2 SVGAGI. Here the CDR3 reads CASSYAGPPNSPLHF. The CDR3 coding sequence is TGTGCCAGCAGTTACGCAGGCCCCCCTAATTCACCCCTCCACTTT.

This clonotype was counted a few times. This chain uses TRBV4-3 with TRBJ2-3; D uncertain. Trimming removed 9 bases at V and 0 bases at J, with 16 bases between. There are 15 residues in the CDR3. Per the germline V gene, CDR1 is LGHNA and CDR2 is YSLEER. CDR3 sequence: CASAAEIKSTDTQYF. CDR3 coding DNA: TGCGCCAGTGCTGCGGAAATTAAGAGCACAGATACGCAGTATTTT.

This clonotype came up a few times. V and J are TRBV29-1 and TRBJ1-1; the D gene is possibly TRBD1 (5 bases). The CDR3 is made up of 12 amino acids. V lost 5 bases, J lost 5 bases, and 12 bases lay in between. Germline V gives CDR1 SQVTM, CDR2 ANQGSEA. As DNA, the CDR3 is TGCAGCGTTTGGGCCGAGGGGACTGAAGCTTTCTTT. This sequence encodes CSVWAEGTEAFF.

Here the CDR3 DNA reads TGTGCCACCAGTGATTTGGGCCGTGGCTACACCTTC. Residues: CATSDLGRGYTF. V usage is TRBV24-1 and J usage is TRBJ1-2; D remains unclear. CDR1 is KGHDR and CDR2 is SFDVKD in the germline V gene. The CDR3 consists of 12 residues. V was pared by 0 bases and J by 7 bases, with 5 bases between.

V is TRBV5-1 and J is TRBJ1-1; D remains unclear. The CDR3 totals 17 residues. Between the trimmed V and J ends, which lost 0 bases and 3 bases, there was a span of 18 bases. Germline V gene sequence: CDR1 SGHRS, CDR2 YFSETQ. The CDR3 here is CASSLEGQPWWDTEAFF. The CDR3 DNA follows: TGCGCCAGCAGCTTGGAAGGGCAACCATGGTGGGACACTGAAGCTTTCTTT.

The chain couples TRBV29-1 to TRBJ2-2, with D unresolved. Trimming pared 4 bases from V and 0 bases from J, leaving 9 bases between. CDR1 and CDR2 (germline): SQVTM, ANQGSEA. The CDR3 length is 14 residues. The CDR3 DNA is TGCAGCGTTGCGGGCGGTACGAACACCGGGGAGCTGTTTTTT. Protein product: CSVAGGTNTGELFF.

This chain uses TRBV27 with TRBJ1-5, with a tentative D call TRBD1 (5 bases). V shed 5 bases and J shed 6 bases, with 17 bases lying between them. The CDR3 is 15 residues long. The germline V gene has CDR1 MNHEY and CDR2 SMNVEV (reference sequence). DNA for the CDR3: TGTGCCAGCAGTCCAGGGACCTCAGGCGTTCAGCCCCAGCATTTT. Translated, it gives CASSPGTSGVQPQHF.

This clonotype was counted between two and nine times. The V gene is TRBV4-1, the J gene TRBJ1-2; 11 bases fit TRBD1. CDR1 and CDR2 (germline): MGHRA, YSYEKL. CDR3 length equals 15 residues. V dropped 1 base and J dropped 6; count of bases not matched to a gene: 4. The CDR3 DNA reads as TGCGCCAGCAGCCAAGGGGACAGGGGGTATGATGGCTACACCTTC. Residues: CASSQGDRGYDGYTF.

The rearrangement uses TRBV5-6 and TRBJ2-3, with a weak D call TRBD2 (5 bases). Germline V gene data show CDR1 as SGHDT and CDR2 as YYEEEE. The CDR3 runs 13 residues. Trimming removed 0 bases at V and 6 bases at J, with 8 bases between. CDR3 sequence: CASSLAPSDTQYF. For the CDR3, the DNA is TGTGCCAGCAGCTTGGCGCCTAGCGATACGCAGTATTTT.

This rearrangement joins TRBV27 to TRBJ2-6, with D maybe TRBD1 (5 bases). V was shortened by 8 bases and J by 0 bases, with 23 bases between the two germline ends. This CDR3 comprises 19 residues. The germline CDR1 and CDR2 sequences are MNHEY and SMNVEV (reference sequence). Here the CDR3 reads CASRPKGRLYTSGANVLTF. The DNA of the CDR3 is TGTGCCAGCCGCCCCAAGGGGCGATTATACACCTCTGGGGCCAACGTCCTGACTTTC. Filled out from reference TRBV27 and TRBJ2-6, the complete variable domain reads EAQVTQNPRYLITVTGKKLTVTCSQNMNHEYMSWYRQDPGLGLRQIYYSMNVEVTDKGDVPEGYKVSRKEKRNFPLILESPSPNQTSLYFCASRPKGRLYTSGANVLTFGAGSRLTVL.

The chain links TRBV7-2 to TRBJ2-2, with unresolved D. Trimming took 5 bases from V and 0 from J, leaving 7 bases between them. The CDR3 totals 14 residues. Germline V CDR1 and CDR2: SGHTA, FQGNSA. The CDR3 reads CASSRVSNTGELFF. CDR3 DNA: TGTGCCAGCAGCAGGGTGTCGAACACCGGGGAGCTGTTTTTT. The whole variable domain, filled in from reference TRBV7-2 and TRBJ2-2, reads GAGVSQSPSNKVTEKGKDVELRCDPISGHTALYWYRQSLGQGLEFLIYFQGNSAPDKSGLPSDRFSAERTGGSVSTLTIQRTQQEDSAVYLCASSRVSNTGELFFGEGSRLTVL.

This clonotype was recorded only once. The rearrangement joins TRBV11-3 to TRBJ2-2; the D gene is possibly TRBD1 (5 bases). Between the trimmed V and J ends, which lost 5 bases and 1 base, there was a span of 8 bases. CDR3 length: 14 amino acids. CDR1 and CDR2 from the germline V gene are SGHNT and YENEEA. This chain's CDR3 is CASSRDRNTGELFF. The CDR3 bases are TGTGCCAGCAGCCGCGACAGGAACACCGGGGAGCTGTTTTTT.

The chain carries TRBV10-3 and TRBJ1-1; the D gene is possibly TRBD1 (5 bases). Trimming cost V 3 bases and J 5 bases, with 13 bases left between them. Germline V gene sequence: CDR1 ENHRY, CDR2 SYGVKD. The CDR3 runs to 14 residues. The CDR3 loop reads CAISETGVGTEAFF. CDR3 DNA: TGTGCCATCAGTGAAACGGGGGTGGGGACTGAAGCTTTCTTT.

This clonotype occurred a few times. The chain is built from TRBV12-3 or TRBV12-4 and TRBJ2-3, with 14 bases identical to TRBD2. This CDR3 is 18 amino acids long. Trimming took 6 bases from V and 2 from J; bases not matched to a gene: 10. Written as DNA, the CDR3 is TGTGCCAGCAGCCAGGGACTAGCGGGGGCCCTAAACACAGATACGCAGTATTTT. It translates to CASSQGLAGALNTDTQYF.

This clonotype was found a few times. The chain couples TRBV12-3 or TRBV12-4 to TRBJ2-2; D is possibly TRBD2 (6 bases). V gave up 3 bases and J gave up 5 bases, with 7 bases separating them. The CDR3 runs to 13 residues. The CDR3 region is CASSLEGTGELFF. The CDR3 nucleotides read TGTGCCAGCAGTTTGGAGGGAACCGGGGAGCTGTTTTTT.

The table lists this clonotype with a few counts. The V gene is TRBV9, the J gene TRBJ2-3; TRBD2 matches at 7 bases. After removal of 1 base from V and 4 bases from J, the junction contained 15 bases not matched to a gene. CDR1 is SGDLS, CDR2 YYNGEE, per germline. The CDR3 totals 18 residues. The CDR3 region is CASSVSRTSPPSADTQYF. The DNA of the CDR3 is TGTGCCAGCAGCGTATCGCGGACTAGTCCGCCCAGCGCAGATACGCAGTATTTT.

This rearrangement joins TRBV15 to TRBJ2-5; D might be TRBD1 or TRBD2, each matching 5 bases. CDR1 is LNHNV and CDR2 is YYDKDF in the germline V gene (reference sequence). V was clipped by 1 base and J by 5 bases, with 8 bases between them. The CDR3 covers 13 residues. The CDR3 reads CATSRAGTETQYF. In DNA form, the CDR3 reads TGTGCCACCAGCAGAGCCGGGACGGAGACCCAGTACTTC. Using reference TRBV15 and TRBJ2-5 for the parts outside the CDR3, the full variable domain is DAMVIQNPRYQVTQFGKPVTLSCSQTLNHNVMYWYQQKSSQAPKLLFHYYDKDFNNEADTPDNFQSRRPNTSFCFLDIRSPGLGDTAMYLCATSRAGTETQYFGPGTRLLVL.

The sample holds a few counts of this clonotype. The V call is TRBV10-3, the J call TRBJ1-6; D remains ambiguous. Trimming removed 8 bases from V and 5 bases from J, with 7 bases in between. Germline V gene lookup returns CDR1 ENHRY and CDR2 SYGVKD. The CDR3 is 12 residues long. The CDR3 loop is CAIGQDNSPLHF. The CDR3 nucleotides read TGTGCCATCGGGCAGGATAATTCACCCCTCCACTTT.